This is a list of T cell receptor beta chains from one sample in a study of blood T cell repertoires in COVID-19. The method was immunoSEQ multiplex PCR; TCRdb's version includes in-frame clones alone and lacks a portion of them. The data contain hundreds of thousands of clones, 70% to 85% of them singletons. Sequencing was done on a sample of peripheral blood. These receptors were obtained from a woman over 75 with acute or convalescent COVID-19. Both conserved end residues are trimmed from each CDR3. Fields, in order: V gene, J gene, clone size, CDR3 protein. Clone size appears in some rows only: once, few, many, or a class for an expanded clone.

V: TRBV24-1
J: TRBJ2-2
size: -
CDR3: ATSDPLSGDTGELF

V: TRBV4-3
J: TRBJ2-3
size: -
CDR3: ASSQDRAGGRTDTQY

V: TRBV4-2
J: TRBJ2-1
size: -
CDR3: ASSRPSGYNEQF

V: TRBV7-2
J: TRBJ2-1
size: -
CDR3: ASTPRGGSYNEQF

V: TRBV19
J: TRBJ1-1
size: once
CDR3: ASKGQGPEYTEAF

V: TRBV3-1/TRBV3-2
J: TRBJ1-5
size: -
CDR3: ASSQGRGAGNQPQH

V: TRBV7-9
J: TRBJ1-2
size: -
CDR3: ASSYQGARGYT

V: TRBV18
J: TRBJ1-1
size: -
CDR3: ASSPPTGFEAF

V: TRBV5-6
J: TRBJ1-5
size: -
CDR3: ASSIRPLSPQH

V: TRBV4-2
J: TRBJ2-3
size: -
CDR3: ASSQDRGGADTQY

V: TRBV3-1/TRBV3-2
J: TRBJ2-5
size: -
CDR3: ASSQSGQYWETQY